This T cell receptor beta chain was observed in a study of shared clonotypes between healthy human individuals. Concerning this clone itself: Other DNA sequences within the sample encode an identical CDR3.

The data were produced by immunoSEQ multiplex PCR, yet TCRdb's version contains in-frame clones alone and is incomplete. The table lists 2 million to 2.5 million clones, almost 96% of them singletons. This CDR3 is built from 14 residues. From germline, CDR1 is MNHEY and CDR2 SVGAGI. V was pared by 5 bases and J by 2 bases, with 4 bases of the junction left unmatched. The genes are TRBV6-5 and TRBJ2-7; 9 nucleotides agree with TRBD2. The sequence was obtained from a man aged 18 to 29 in good health. Sequenced material: naive CD4+ T cells sorted from blood. Stated subset: CD45RA+ positively selected. CDR3 in DNA: TGTGCCAGCAGTCCGGGACTAGCAGCCTACGAGCAGTACTTC. Protein product: CASSPGLAAYEQYF.